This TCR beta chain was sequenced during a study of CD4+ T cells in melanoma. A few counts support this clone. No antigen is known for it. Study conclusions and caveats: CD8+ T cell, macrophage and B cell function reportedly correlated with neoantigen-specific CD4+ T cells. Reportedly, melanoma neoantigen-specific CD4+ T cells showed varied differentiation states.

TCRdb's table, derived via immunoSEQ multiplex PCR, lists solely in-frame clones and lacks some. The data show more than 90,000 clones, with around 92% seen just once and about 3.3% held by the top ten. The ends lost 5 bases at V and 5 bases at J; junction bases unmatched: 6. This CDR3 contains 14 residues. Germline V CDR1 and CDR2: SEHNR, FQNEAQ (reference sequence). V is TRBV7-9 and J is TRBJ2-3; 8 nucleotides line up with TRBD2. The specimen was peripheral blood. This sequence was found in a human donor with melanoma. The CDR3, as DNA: TGTGCCAGCAGCAATCAGCGGGGGAAAGATACGCAGTATTTT. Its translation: CASSNQRGKDTQYF.